The rows below give T cell receptor beta chains drawn from one sample of a study of vaccination and CD4 T cells after COVID-19. TCRdb reprocessed the PCR reads with MiXCR, giving one entry per CDR3 protein. The sample holds 7,000 or so distinct CDR3 sequences, over 40% seen once. These receptors' antigens are unknown. The sample comprised CD4+ T cells from blood, cultured in vitro. The receptors shown here come from a human donor in good health. Each CDR3 is given with its conserved first and last residue. A D gene is named only where the DNA matches it firmly. The size entry is marked missing in some rows and otherwise reads once, few, many or a size class.

NA	TRBV25-1	TRBJ1-1	few	CASSVMGGTTEAFF	TGTGCCAGCAGTGTAATGGGGGGGACCACTGAAGCTTTCTTT
NA	TRBV19	TRBJ1-1	few	CASSGQGYGTEAFF	TGTGCCAGTAGTGGGCAGGGGTACGGCACTGAAGCTTTCTTT
NA	TRBV24-1	TRBJ2-2	few	CATSAGPVVTGELFF	TGTGCCACCAGTGCAGGGCCTGTGGTCACCGGGGAGCTGTTTTTT
TRBD1	TRBV27	TRBJ1-2	few	CASSRGGDPYGYTF	TGTGCCAGCAGCAGGGGGGGGGACCCCTATGGCTACACCTTC
TRBD2	TRBV20-1	TRBJ2-2	NA	CSARDSASGSAGELFF	TGCAGTGCTAGAGACTCGGCTAGCGGGAGCGCCGGGGAGCTGTTTTTT
TRBD1	TRBV6-5	TRBJ2-5	once	CASSSTGQQETQYF	TGTGCCAGCAGTTCAACGGGACAGCAAGAGACCCAGTACTTC
NA	TRBV10-3	TRBJ1-5	few	CAISEYGVAPGRQPQHF	TGTGCCATCAGTGAGTACGGGGTCGCCCCAGGGCGTCAGCCCCAGCATTTT
NA	TRBV7-9	TRBJ1-1	few	CASSLEVGTEAFF	TGTGCCAGCAGCTTAGAGGTGGGCACTGAAGCTTTCTTT
NA	TRBV2	TRBJ1-6	NA	CASRGNSYNSPLHF	TGTGCCAGCAGGGGGAACTCCTATAATTCACCCCTCCACTTT
NA	TRBV12-3/TRBV12-4	TRBJ1-6	NA	CASSSRPNSPLHF	TGTGCCAGCAGTTCCCGACCCAATTCACCCCTCCACTTT
NA	TRBV25-1	TRBJ1-1	few	CASSTGLGEAFF	TGTGCCAGCAGTACAGGGTTAGGTGAAGCTTTCTTT
NA	TRBV6-1	TRBJ1-5	NA	CASRITYRVDSNQPQHF	TGTGCCAGCAGAATAACCTACAGGGTGGATAGCAATCAGCCCCAGCATTTT
NA	TRBV7-2	TRBJ1-1	NA	CASSPDYGGAFF	TGTGCCAGCAGCCCGGACTACGGCGGGGCTTTCTTT
NA	TRBV30	TRBJ1-1	NA	CAWIESGLAFF	TGTGCCTGGATAGAGTCAGGTTTGGCTTTCTTT
NA	TRBV6-5	TRBJ2-7	NA	CASSYDREQYF	TGTGCCAGCAGTTACGATCGCGAGCAGTACTTC
TRBD2	TRBV19	TRBJ2-3	NA	CASSTGAGVTDTQYF	TGTGCCAGTAGTACCGGAGCGGGGGTCACAGATACGCAGTATTTT
TRBD1	TRBV2	TRBJ1-6	NA	CASSQGTGNSPLHF	TGTGCCAGCAGTCAAGGGACAGGGAATTCACCCCTCCACTTT
NA	TRBV9	TRBJ2-7	once	CASGQGLHEQYF	TGTGCCAGTGGGCAGGGATTACACGAGCAGTACTTC
TRBD1	TRBV11-2	TRBJ1-1	few	CASRPTRGRTPTAFF	TGTGCCAGCAGGCCGACCAGGGGGCGAACTCCGACAGCTTTCTTT
TRBD2	TRBV7-8	TRBJ2-5	few	CASSLVRLAGGPPIQETQYF	TGTGCCAGCAGCTTAGTACGCCTAGCGGGAGGGCCTCCTATTCAAGAGACCCAGTACTTC
TRBD1	TRBV7-2	TRBJ2-7	few	CASSLTTGGYEQYF	TGTGCCAGCAGCTTAACTACAGGGGGCTACGAGCAGTACTTC
TRBD2	TRBV12-3/TRBV12-4	TRBJ2-7	NA	CASSPPGLGYEQYF	TGTGCCAGCAGTCCGCCGGGACTAGGCTACGAGCAGTACTTC
NA	TRBV2	TRBJ2-6	NA	CASSEAGPRTLSGANVLTF	TGTGCCAGCAGTGAAGCAGGACCCAGGACCCTCTCTGGGGCCAACGTCCTGACTTTC
NA	TRBV19	TRBJ1-2	NA	CASSVRQANRAGYTF	TGTGCCAGTAGTGTACGACAGGCAAATCGAGCAGGCTACACCTTC
NA	TRBV10-3	TRBJ1-1	NA	CAISTTESNTEAFF	TGTGCCATTAGTACGACAGAATCGAACACTGAAGCTTTCTTT
NA	TRBV30	TRBJ1-2	NA	CAWRESGSTGYTF	TGTGCCTGGAGAGAATCAGGGAGCACTGGCTACACCTTC
NA	TRBV24-1	TRBJ1-2	NA	CATSDLTGNYGYTF	TGTGCCACCAGTGATTTGACAGGGAACTATGGCTACACCTTC
NA	TRBV6-5	TRBJ1-4	few	CASSYSKATGFGEKLFF	TGTGCCAGCAGTTACTCGAAGGCTACGGGGTTCGGGGAAAAACTGTTTTTT
NA	TRBV4-1	TRBJ2-7	NA	CASSHPARSHEQYF	TGCGCCAGCAGTCACCCAGCGCGTTCCCACGAGCAGTACTTC
TRBD2	TRBV6-5	TRBJ2-7	medium-sized	CASSYFSSGGILYF	TGTGCCAGCAGTTACTTTTCTAGCGGGGGCATCCTGTACTTC
NA	TRBV20-1	TRBJ2-1	NA	CSAARSEQFF	TGCAGTGCGGCCCGGAGTGAGCAGTTCTTC
TRBD2	TRBV6-4	TRBJ2-1	NA	CASSLSSGRELCNEQFF	TGTGCCAGCAGTCTGTCTAGCGGGAGGGAGCTCTGCAATGAGCAGTTCTTC
NA	TRBV10-2	TRBJ1-5	NA	CASSRGYSNQPQHF	TGCGCCAGCAGTCGGGGCTATAGCAATCAGCCCCAGCATTTT
NA	TRBV6-5	TRBJ1-5	NA	CASSYKAYSNQPQHF	TGTGCCAGCAGTTACAAGGCGTATAGCAATCAGCCCCAGCATTTT
TRBD1	TRBV20-1	TRBJ2-5	medium-sized	CSARGPTGGRETQYF	TGCAGTGCTAGAGGCCCAACAGGGGGCCGGGAGACCCAGTACTTC